One and the same sample provided the 4 T cell receptor beta chains below, sequenced in a study of blood T cell dynamics during melanoma immunotherapy. The repertoire was sequenced with immunoSEQ multiplex PCR; TCRdb's copy has only in-frame clones and lacks some. The sample carries 8,000 to 13,000 clones, around 83% recorded once. Time point specified: pre-treatment baseline. The source material was blood, sampled from a patient treated with checkpoint blockade. The receptors shown here come from a human donor with melanoma.

The chain uses TRBV5-6 and TRBJ2-3; 7 nucleotides agree with TRBD1. Germline CDR1 and CDR2: SGHDT and YYEEEE. V lost 4 bases and J lost 8; bases outside the gene matches: 4. The CDR3 contains 12 residues. The CDR3 DNA is TGTGCCAGCAGCCTCGCAGGGGGTACGCAGTATTTT. Encoded protein: CASSLAGGTQYF.

The V call is TRBV6-6, the J call TRBJ2-1, with 7 bases that match TRBD2. Germline CDR1 and CDR2: MNHNY and SVGAGI (reference sequence). V shed 5 bases and J 8 bases; nucleotides not matched to a gene: 9. The CDR3 loop spans 14 amino acids. For the CDR3, the DNA is TGTGCCAGCAGTCCTTCTGTAGCGGGCCATGAGCAGTTCTTC. Translation: CASSPSVAGHEQFF.

This chain joins TRBV6-5 and TRBJ2-1; a possible D gene is TRBD1 (7 bases). This CDR3 has 16 residues. V was shortened by 0 bases and J by 7 bases, with 16 bases between the two germline ends. Germline lookup yields CDR1 MNHEY and CDR2 SVGAGI. In DNA form, the CDR3 reads TGTGCCAGCAGTTACTCAGGGGGCGCGGGGTTTAATGAGCAGTTCTTC. This translates into CASSYSGGAGFNEQFF.

This clone turned up a few times. The gene calls are TRBV7-3 and TRBJ1-1; D is undetermined. Germline V gene sequence: CDR1 SGHTA, CDR2 FQGTGA. The CDR3 loop spans 14 amino acids. Trimming shortened V by 0 bases and J by 0 bases, and 5 bases separated the two germline ends. CDR3 in DNA: TGTGCCAGCAGCTTAACAGCTGTGAACACTGAAGCTTTCTTT. Translation gives CASSLTAVNTEAFF.